The sequence of this T cell receptor (delta chain) was determined in a study of Vδ1+ human thymocytes listed by TCRdb under 2018. A note on the overall study: The study characterised mRNA-level TRG and TRD CDR3 repertoires of highly purified Vdelta1+ thymocytes from young children as a data resource. Earlier work had validated the multiplex-based CDR3 amplicon strategy against 5'RACE-based methods for generating CDR3 amplicons. What the work shows at the level of the full study, not this receptor alone: Even though sort purity was high, roughly 20% of thymic TRD sequences were Vdelta2 (and few were Vdelta3), which was not the case for the peripheral blood Vdelta1+ controls. Unlike the oligoclonal repertoires in peripheral blood, the thymic TRG and TRD repertoires appeared highly polyclonal, with Gaussian CDR3 length distributions. Because no clustering by age or sex was seen, donors were not stratified by age or sex in the analyses. The use of highly purified populations and single-cell validation was advised by the authors, since misinterpretation of bulk repertoire data could be caused by unexpected Vdelta2 sequences. Many TRG clonotypes were found to be shared between donors (up to roughly 6.9x10^3), whereas TRD repertoires were found to be essentially private (max 116 shared).

Thymic samples were depleted of alphabeta T cells, then CD3+ TCRVdelta1+ TCRVdelta2- thymocytes were FACS-sorted. The purity of the sorted Vdelta1+ thymocytes fell between about 98% and 99.6%. Thymic specimens were obtained from 8 paediatric patients, aged from roughly 5 days to 16 months, who were undergoing corrective cardiac surgery. After the thymic tissue was dispersed, mononuclear cells were isolated using a Histopaque-1077 density gradient. The staining antibodies were anti-TCRVdelta1 clone TS8.2, anti-TCRVdelta2 clone B6, anti-CD3 clone HIT3a and anti-TCRalphabeta clone IP26. The germline V gene specifies TSWWSYY as CDR1 and QGS as CDR2. The CDR3 covers 15 residues, taking in both the cysteine and the phenylalanine. Only CDR3 DNA is held: 45 bases, read in frame from base 1. The V and J ends are trimmed by 4 bases and 8 bases, leaving 20 bases between them. RNA was extracted with the RNeasy mini kit and reverse transcribed using Superscript III. To generate the CDR3 amplicons, a multiplex PCR was run using pooled V-gene forward primers together with a constant-region reverse primer that carried Illumina adaptor overhangs. After gel purification, amplicons were indexed with Nextera index primers over about 8 extra PCR cycles and were then purified with AMPure XP beads. Sequencing of libraries was performed on an Illumina MiSeq using paired-end 250 bp reads, dual indexing and a roughly 22% PhiX spike-in. Regarding the original processing steps: Reads were quality checked with FastQC, and TRG read pairs were merged with ea-utils fastq-join. Sequences were annotated with IMGT/HighV-QUEST, keeping only productive sequences with unambiguous V-gene assignment; clonotypes were defined by identical CDR3 sequence. For downstream analysis, the tools were VDJtools 1.1.1, tcR 2.2.3, Treemap and vegan Shannon diversity in R 3.4.4. TCRdb recomputed clones from the public reads with CATT; identical DNA rows were then combined. TCRdb, rather than the study authors, made the V and J calls. The sample yields about 75,000 delta-chain clones; more than 30% were counted once. Of the sample, approximately 0.25% falls within the top ten clones.

To note about this clone: Its antigen is unknown. Base qualities were left out, and no much larger clone turns up one base away.

The V and J segments used are TRDV1 and TRDJ1; D gene: possibly TRDD2, on 6 matching bases. The sample taken for sequencing was Vdelta1+ gamma-delta thymocytes from the thymus. The meaning of the sample's cell subset or site label: FACS-sorted CD3+ TCRalphabeta- TCRVdelta1+ TCRVdelta2- thymocytes. The sequence derives from a boy under three years old who had congenital heart surgery. This receptor carries the CDR3 CALGVPSYLKTKLIF. The sequence in DNA is TGTGCTCTTGGGGTCCCCTCCTACCTAAAGACCAAACTCATCTTT.